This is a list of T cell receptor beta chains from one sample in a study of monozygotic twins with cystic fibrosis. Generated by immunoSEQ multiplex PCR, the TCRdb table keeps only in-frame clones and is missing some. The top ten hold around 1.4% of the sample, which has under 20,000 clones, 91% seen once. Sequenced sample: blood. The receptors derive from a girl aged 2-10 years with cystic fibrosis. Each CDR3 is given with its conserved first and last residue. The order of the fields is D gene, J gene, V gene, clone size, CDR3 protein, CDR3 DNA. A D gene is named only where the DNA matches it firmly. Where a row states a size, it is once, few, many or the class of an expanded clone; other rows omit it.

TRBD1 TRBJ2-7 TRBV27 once CASSHGQDSYEQYF TGTGCCAGCAGTCACGGACAGGACTCCTACGAGCAGTACTTC
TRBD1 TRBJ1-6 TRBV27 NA CASSHDRAGNSPLHF TGTGCCAGCAGCCACGACAGGGCAGGGAATTCACCCCTCCACTTT
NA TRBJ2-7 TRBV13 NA CASSRSTTDYEQYF TGTGCCAGCAGCCGTTCCACCACCGACTACGAGCAGTACTTC
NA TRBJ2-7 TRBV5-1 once CASSPFGAETYEQYF TGCGCCAGCAGCCCATTCGGGGCGGAAACCTACGAGCAGTACTTC
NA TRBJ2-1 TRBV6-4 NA CATGGGSSSNEQFF TGTGCCACCGGAGGAGGGAGTAGTTCCAATGAGCAGTTCTTC
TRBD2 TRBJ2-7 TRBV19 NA CASSKGLGAEQYF TGTGCCAGTAGTAAGGGACTAGGCGCCGAGCAGTACTTC
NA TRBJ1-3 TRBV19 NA CASKTAGNTIYF TGTGCCAGTAAGACAGCGGGAAACACCATATATTTT
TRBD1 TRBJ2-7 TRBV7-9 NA CASSTRTGESAYEQYF TGTGCCAGCAGCACAAGGACAGGGGAGAGTGCCTACGAGCAGTACTTC
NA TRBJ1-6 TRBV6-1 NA CASSEGGAQNSPLHF TGTGCCAGCAGTGAGGGTGGGGCGCAGAATTCACCCCTCCACTTT
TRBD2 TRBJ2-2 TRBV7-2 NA CASSIRTSRYTGELFF TGTGCCAGCAGCATACGGACTAGTCGGTACACCGGGGAGCTGTTTTTT
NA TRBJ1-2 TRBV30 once CAWEEDGTSYGYTF TGTGCCTGGGAAGAGGACGGAACTTCCTATGGCTACACCTTC
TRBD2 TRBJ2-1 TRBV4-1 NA CASTEGGLAGGWEQFF TGCGCCAGCACCGAAGGTGGCCTAGCGGGGGGCTGGGAGCAGTTCTTC
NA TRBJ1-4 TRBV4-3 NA CASSQTASTNEKLFF TGCGCCAGCAGCCAAACAGCATCAACTAATGAAAAACTGTTTTTT
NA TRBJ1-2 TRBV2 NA CASSPGASNYGYTF TGTGCCAGCAGTCCAGGGGCCTCTAACTATGGCTACACCTTC
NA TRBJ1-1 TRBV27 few CASSLSITSTEAFF TGTGCCAGCAGTTTATCGATCACTTCCACTGAAGCTTTCTTT
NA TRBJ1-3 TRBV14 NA CASSYSGDQSSSGNTIYF TGTGCCAGCAGCTATTCGGGAGATCAGTCTAGCTCTGGAAACACCATATATTTT
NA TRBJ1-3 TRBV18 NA CASSPPRLGNSGNTIYF TGTGCCAGCTCACCACCGAGGTTAGGGAACTCTGGAAACACCATATATTTT
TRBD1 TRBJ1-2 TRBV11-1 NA CASSSGTDHKGYTF TGTGCCAGCAGCTCAGGGACAGACCATAAGGGCTACACCTTC
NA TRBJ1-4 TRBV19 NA CASSTFGKLFF TGTGCCAGTAGTACGTTCGGAAAACTGTTTTTT
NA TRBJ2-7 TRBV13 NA CASSRWSGIGGGEQYF TGTGCCAGCAGCCGATGGTCGGGGATTGGGGGTGGCGAGCAGTACTTC
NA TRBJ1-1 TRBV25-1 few CASSVAANTEAFF TGTGCCAGCAGTGTGGCAGCGAACACTGAAGCTTTCTTT
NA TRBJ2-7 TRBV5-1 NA CASSLEAAGIEQYF TGCGCCAGCAGCTTGGAGGCCGCCGGAATCGAGCAGTACTTC
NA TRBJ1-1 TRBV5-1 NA CASSLMAGVMNTEAFF TGCGCCAGCAGCTTGATGGCAGGGGTAATGAACACTGAAGCTTTCTTT
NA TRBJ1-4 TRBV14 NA CASSPRVKEKLFF TGTGCCAGCAGCCCAAGAGTGAAGGAAAAACTGTTTTTT
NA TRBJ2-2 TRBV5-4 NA CASSSPGTVNTGELFF TGTGCCAGCAGCTCCCCCGGGACTGTGAACACCGGGGAGCTGTTTTTT
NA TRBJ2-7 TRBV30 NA CAWSKDSYSYEQYF TGTGCCTGGAGTAAGGACAGCTATTCCTACGAGCAGTACTTC
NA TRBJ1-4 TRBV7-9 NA CASSLETAELFF TGTGCCAGCAGCTTAGAAACGGCGGAACTGTTTTTT
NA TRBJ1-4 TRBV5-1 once CASSLEGVGEKLFF TGCGCCAGCAGCTTAGAAGGGGTAGGGGAAAAACTGTTTTTT
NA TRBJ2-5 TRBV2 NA CASTKLERETQYF TGTGCCAGCACGAAGTTAGAACGCGAGACCCAGTACTTC
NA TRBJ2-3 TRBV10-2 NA CASRGMSTDTQYF TGCGCCAGCAGGGGAATGAGCACAGATACGCAGTATTTT
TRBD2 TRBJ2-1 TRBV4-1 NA CASSLSGTSYNEQFF TGCGCCAGCAGCCTTAGCGGGACTTCCTACAATGAGCAGTTCTTC
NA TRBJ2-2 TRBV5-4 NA CASSLGWETGELFF TGTGCCAGCAGCTTGGGGTGGGAAACCGGGGAGCTGTTTTTT
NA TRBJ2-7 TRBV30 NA CAWSVPRDGSYEQYF TGTGCCTGGAGTGTACCCCGGGACGGTTCCTACGAGCAGTACTTC
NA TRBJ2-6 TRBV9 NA CASSADLSGANVLTF TGTGCCAGCAGCGCGGACCTCTCTGGGGCCAACGTCCTGACTTTC
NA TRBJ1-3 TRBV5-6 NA CASSEDTLNTIYF TGTGCCAGCAGCGAGGACACTTTAAACACCATATATTTT
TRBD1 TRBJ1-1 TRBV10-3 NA CAIRRTGGTEAFF TGTGCCATCAGACGGACAGGGGGTACTGAAGCTTTCTTT
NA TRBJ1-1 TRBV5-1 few CASSLTANTEAFF TGCGCCAGCAGCTTGACAGCGAACACTGAAGCTTTCTTT
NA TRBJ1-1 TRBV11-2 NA CASSIRNTEAFF TGTGCCAGCTCAATACGGAACACTGAAGCTTTCTTT
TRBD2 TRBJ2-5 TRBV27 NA CASSAITSGGGETQYF TGTGCCAGCAGTGCAATTACTAGCGGGGGGGGAGAGACCCAGTACTTC
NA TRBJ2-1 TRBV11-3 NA CASSFGIGGYEQFF TGTGCCAGCAGCTTCGGCATCGGGGGATATGAGCAGTTCTTC
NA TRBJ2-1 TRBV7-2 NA CASSPGLFVNEQFF TGTGCCAGCAGCCCTGGACTGTTCGTCAATGAGCAGTTCTTC
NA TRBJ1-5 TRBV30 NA CAWSVGLGNQPQHF TGTGCCTGGAGTGTCGGTCTAGGGAATCAGCCCCAGCATTTT
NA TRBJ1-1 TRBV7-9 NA CASSFQENTEAFF TGTGCCAGCAGCTTCCAGGAGAACACTGAAGCTTTCTTT
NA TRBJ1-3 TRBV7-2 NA CAWLDGNTIYF TGTGCCTGGCTCGATGGGAACACCATATATTTT
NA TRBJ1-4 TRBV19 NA CARGQYSTTNEKLFF TGTGCCAGGGGGCAGTACAGCACAACTAATGAAAAACTGTTTTTT
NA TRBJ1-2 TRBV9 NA CASSHAPDPNGYTF TGTGCCAGCTCCCACGCTCCGGACCCGAATGGCTACACCTTC
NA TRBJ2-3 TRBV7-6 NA CASSSGLLKAVLTDTQYF TGTGCCAGCAGCTCGGGACTGCTCAAAGCGGTCCTCACAGATACGCAGTATTTT
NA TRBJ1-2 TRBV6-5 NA CASTMDSNYGYTF TGTGCCAGCACCATGGACAGTAACTATGGCTACACCTTC
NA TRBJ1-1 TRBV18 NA CASSPSGPGVGTEAFF TGTGCCAGCTCACCTTCAGGCCCAGGCGTGGGGACTGAAGCTTTCTTT
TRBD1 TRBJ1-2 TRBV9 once CASSAGTGVLYGYTF TGTGCCAGCAGCGCCGGGACAGGGGTTCTCTATGGCTACACCTTC
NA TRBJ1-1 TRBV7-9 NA CASSLVGAGTEAFF TGTGCCAGCAGCTTAGTAGGGGCGGGCACTGAAGCTTTCTTT
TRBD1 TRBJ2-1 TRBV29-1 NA CSVDPDRGNEQFF TGCAGCGTAGACCCGGACAGGGGCAATGAGCAGTTCTTC